This T cell receptor (beta chain) was captured by sequencing in a study of blood T cell repertoires in COVID-19. Measured with immunoSEQ multiplex PCR; TCRdb has only the in-frame clones, and not every one. The table has roughly 160,000 clones, approximately 86% seen once. The V gene end was trimmed by 4 bases and the J gene end by 2 bases; junction bases not matched to a gene: 2. From germline, CDR1 is MNHEY and CDR2 SMNVEV (reference sequence). The length of the CDR3 is 15 residues. Recruits, aged roughly 18 to 95 years, lived in 24 US areas. Assignment of participants to cohorts was predicated upon participant-reported clinical history.

The chain combines TRBV27 with TRBJ2-7; 13 bases are a match to TRBD2. The sequencing input was PBMCs or T cells enriched from blood (not recorded which). This clonotype originated in a man aged 60 to 75 who had recovered from COVID-19. The CDR3 coding sequence is TGTGCCAGCAGTTATGGGACTAGCGGGGCCTACGAGCAGTACTTC. This translates into CASSYGTSGAYEQYF.